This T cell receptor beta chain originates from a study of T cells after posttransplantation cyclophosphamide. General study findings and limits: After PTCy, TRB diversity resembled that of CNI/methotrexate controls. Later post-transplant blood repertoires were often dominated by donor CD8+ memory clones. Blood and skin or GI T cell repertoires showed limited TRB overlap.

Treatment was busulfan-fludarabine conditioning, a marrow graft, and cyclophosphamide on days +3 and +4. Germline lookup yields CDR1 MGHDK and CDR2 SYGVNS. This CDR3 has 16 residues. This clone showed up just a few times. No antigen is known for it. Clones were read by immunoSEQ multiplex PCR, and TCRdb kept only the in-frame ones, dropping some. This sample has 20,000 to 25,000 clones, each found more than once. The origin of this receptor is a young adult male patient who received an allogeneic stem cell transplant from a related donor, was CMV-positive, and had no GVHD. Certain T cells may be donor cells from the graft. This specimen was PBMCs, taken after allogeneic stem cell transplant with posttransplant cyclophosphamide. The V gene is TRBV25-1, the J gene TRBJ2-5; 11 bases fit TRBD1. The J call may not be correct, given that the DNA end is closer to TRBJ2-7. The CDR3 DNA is TGTGCCAGCACTCCCTGGAGGGGACAGGGGGTATTCGAGCAGTACTTC. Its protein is CASTPWRGQGVFEQYF.